Listed below are T cell receptor beta chains from one sample, sequenced in a study of shared clonotypes between healthy human individuals. The protocol was immunoSEQ multiplex PCR, while the TCRdb copy is restricted to in-frame clones and leaves out a portion. The sample carries about 1 million clones, approximately 68% recorded once. Sequencing was carried out using memory CD4+ T cells sorted from blood. These receptor sequences come from a man aged 18 to 35 in good health. Each CDR3 is given with its conserved first and last residue. D genes are given only for firm matches. Only some rows state a clone size, as once, few, many or a class for expanded clones.

D	size	V	J	DNA	CDR3
TRBD1	few	TRBV2	TRBJ1-6	TGTGCCAGCAGCCGCACAGGGGATCGTAATTCACCCCTCCACTTT	CASSRTGDRNSPLHF
-	once	TRBV11-3	TRBJ2-2	TGTGCCAGCAGCTTACTCACCGGGGAGCTGTTTTTT	CASSLLTGELFF
TRBD2	-	TRBV10-3	TRBJ2-5	TGTGCCATCAGTGGGGGGACTAGCGGGGGTGAGACCCAGTACTTC	CAISGGTSGGETQYF
-	-	TRBV6-1	TRBJ2-1	TGTGCCAGCAGTGAAAAGGGGGGGAGCTCCTACAATGAGCAGTTCTTC	CASSEKGGSSYNEQFF
TRBD1	-	TRBV28	TRBJ2-1	TGTGCCAGCAGTCCGGACAGGGGGCGAGGGCCGGGGTTGGATGAGCAGTTCTTC	CASSPDRGRGPGLDEQFF
-	-	TRBV5-4	TRBJ1-2	TGTGCCAGCAGCTCCCCTGGGACCGACTATGGCTACACCTTC	CASSSPGTDYGYTF
-	-	TRBV5-4	TRBJ2-5	TGTGCCAGCAGCTTGGAACGGAGGGAGACCCAGTACTTC	CASSLERRETQYF
TRBD2	-	TRBV4-1	TRBJ2-7	TGCGCCAGCAGCCGTCGGACTAGCGGGGTCCTAGGGGAGCAGTACTTC	CASSRRTSGVLGEQYF
TRBD2	-	TRBV5-1	TRBJ2-1	TGCGCCAGCAGCCTACGACTAGCGGGGGGCCGATACAATGAGCAGTTCTTC	CASSLRLAGGRYNEQFF
TRBD2	-	TRBV7-2	TRBJ2-3	TGTGCCAGCAGCGTCGGACTAGCGGCCACAGATACGCAGTATTTT	CASSVGLAATDTQYF
TRBD2	-	TRBV7-2	TRBJ2-1	TGTGCCAGCAGCTCATCCGGACTAGCGGGACAGAATGAGCAGTTCTTC	CASSSSGLAGQNEQFF
-	-	TRBV9	TRBJ2-2	TGTGCCAGCAGCGTAGCCCCCTCTCCCGGGGAGCTGTTTTTT	CASSVAPSPGELFF
TRBD1	-	TRBV2	TRBJ1-5	TGTGCCAGCAGTGGGGGGCAGGGGGCGGCTCAGCCCCAGCATTTT	CASSGGQGAAQPQHF
-	-	TRBV5-1	TRBJ2-7	TGCGCCAGCAGCCCCGGACTGGTTGCTTCCTACGAGCAGTACTTC	CASSPGLVASYEQYF